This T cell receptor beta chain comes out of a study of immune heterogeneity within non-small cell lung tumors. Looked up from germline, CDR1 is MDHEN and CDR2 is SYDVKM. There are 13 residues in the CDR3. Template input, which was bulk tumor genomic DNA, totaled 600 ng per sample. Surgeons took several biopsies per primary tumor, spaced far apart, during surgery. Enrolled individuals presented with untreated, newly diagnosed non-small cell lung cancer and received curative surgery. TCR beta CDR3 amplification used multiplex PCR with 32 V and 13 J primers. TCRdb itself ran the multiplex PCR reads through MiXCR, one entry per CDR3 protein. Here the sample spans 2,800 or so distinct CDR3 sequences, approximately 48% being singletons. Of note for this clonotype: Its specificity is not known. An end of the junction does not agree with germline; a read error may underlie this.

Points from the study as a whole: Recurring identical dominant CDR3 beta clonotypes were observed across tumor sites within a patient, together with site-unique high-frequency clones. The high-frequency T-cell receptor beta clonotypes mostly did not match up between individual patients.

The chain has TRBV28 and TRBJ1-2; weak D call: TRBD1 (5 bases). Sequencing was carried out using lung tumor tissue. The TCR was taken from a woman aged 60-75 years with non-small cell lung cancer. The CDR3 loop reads CVSTPPRVVGYTF. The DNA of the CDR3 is TGTGTCAGCACCCCCCCCAGGGTAGTTGGCTACACCTTC.